Included here is one TCR beta chain sequence, with context. This clonotype was seen ten or more times. Its antigen is still unknown. There are no base qualities to consult, and no much larger clone falls within one base. This beta chain came through as a stray read in a library set up for alpha chains, and its size says little. The junction carries 8 bases between V and J, which are trimmed by 4 bases and 7 bases respectively. The CDR3 sequence holds 12 residues, the cysteine and phenylalanine included. Only CDR3 DNA remains: 36 bases, in frame from the first base. The data were taken from a study of spatial heterogeneity in lung cancer (dated by TCRdb to about 2019). About the investigation overall: Beta-chain transcripts were consistently detected in greater numbers than alpha-chain transcripts, which likely reflects a higher abundance of beta-chain transcripts. In the raw uncorrected reads, each unique combination of TCR and UMI appeared more than ten times on average. In non-small cell lung cancer, the study made a quantitative comparison of TCR alpha and beta repertoires among multiple tumor regions, matched nontumor lung and blood. Nonsynonymous mutation counts, determined by whole-exome sequencing of tumor tissue, were related to TCR repertoire features. Both alpha and beta chains were TCR-sequenced in samples taken at surgery, namely 220 tumor regions, 63 to 70 matched nontumor lung samples and approximately 51 PBMC samples. The research as a whole found: Confirming at a functional level the hypothesis that regional TCRs recognize regional mutations was considered to require additional single-cell paired TCR alpha and beta sequencing.

The protocol used for the library was 5' RACE. The data were produced on a NextSeq 500. The TCR library protocol attached a unique molecular identifier to each TCR cDNA molecule to allow correction of PCR and sequencing errors. Turning to the authors' computational methods: Decombinator tools were used for TCR identification, UMI-based error correction and CDR3 extraction. Expanded TCRs were defined as those above a frequency of 2 per 1,000, corresponding to the top 1% of the tumor frequency distribution. Renyi diversity was computed with the R vegan package after each repertoire had been subsampled 100 times to 5,000 TCRs. To build CDR3 similarity networks, amino acid triplet string-kernel similarity was used, and CDR3s were connected when their pairwise similarity was above 0.82. TCRdb ran its own pipeline on the public reads, namely fastp trimming at Q25 and MiXCR clone calling, and kept in-frame beta chains. Entries are consolidated by CDR3 protein sequence, retaining the most common genes and DNA. The V and J calls were not made by the authors but by TCRdb's processing. The sample includes 7,000 or so distinct CDR3 sequences, with around 5% observed a single time. Approximately 10% of the sample comes from the top ten.

In light of the paper, this sample's time point label describes: sample taken at primary tumor resection. Whole RNA extracted from tumor and nontumor lung tissue, or from cryopreserved PBMC samples, was used for TCR sequencing without cell sorting. The donors were some 76 patients from the lung TRACERx cohort who had early-stage, untreated non-small cell lung cancer. Only patients with enough RNA available from two or more tumor regions were chosen for TCR sequencing. A lung pathologist reviewed the tumor and adjacent nontumor lung specimens before the specimens were selected. The sequencing here drew on normal lung tissue next to the tumor, taken at surgery. The chain uses TRBV12-3 or TRBV12-4 and TRBJ2-1, with the D call perhaps TRBD1 or TRBD2, each one matching 5 bases. The receptor's source is a female donor with early-stage non-small cell lung cancer. The CDR3 corresponds to CASSSGLNEQFF. The DNA reads TGTGCCAGCAGTTCGGGGCTGAATGAGCAGTTCTTC.